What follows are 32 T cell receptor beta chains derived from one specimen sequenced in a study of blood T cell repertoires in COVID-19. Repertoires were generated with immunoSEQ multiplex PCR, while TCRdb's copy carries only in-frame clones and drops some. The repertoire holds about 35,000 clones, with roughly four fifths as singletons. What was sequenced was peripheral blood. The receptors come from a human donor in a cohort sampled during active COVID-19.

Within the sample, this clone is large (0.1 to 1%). DNA for the CDR3: TGCGCCAGCAGCGCGGGAGTAAGGTACGAGCAGTACTTC. Its protein product is CASSAGVRYEQYF. This chain connects TRBV5-1 to TRBJ2-7; 7 bases are shared with TRBD2. CDR3 length: 13 residues. Per germline, CDR1 SGHRS and CDR2 YFSETQ. V shed 4 bases, J shed 4 bases, and the junction held 5 bases outside the gene matches.

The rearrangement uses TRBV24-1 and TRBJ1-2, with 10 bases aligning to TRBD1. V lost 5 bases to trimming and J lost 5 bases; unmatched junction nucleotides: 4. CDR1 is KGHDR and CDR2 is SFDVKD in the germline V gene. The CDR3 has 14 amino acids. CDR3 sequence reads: CATSARQGAYGYTF. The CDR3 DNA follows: TGTGCCACCAGTGCGAGACAGGGGGCTTATGGCTACACCTTC.

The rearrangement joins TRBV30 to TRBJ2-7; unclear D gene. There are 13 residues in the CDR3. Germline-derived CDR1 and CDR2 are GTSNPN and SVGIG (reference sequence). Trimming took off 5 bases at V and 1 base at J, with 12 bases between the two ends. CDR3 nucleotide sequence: TGTGCCTGGGCCGCCACAGTTTCCTACGAGCAGTACTTC. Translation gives CAWAATVSYEQYF.

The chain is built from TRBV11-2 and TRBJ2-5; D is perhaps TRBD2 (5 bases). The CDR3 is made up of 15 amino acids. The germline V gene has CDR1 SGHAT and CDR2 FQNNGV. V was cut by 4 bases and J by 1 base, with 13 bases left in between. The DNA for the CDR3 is TGTGCCAGCAGCTCCTCCCCTAGCACCCAAGAGACCCAGTACTTC. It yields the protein CASSSSPSTQETQYF.

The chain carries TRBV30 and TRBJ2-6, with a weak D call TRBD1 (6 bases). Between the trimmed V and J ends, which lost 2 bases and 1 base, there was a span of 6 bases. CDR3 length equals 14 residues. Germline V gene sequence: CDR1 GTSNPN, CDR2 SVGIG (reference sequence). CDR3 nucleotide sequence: TGTGCCTGGAGTAGGGGGTCTGGGGCCAACGTCCTGACTTTC. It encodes CAWSRGSGANVLTF.

The CDR3 sequence: CASSARGANNQPQHF. The CDR3 DNA sequence: TGTGCCAGCAGTGCTCGGGGGGCTAACAATCAGCCCCAGCATTTT. The rearrangement uses TRBV6-2 or TRBV6-3 and TRBJ1-5, with D possibly matching TRBD1 (6 bases). The V end was cut by 5 bases, the J end by 3 bases, with 14 bases between. This CDR3 contains 15 residues. Per germline, CDR1 MNHEY and CDR2 SVGEGT.

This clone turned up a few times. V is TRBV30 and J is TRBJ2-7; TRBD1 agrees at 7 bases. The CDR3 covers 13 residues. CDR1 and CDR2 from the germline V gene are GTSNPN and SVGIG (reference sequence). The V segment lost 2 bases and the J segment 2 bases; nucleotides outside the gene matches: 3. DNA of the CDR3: TGTGCCTGGAGTAGAGGGGGCACCTACGAGCAGTACTTC. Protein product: CAWSRGGTYEQYF.

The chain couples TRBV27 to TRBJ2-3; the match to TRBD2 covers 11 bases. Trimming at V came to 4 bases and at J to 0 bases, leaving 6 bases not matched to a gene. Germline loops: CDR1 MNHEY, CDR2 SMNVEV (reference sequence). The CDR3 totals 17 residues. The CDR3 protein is CASSSLGTSGSTDTQYF. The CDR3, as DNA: TGTGCCAGCAGTTCCCTGGGGACTAGCGGAAGCACAGATACGCAGTATTTT.

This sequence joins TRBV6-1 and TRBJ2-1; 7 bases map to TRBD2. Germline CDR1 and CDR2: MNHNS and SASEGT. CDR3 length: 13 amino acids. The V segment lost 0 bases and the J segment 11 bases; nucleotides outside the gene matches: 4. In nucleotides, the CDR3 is TGTGCCAGCAGTGAAGCGGGAGGGGCTCAGCAGTTCTTC. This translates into CASSEAGGAQQFF.

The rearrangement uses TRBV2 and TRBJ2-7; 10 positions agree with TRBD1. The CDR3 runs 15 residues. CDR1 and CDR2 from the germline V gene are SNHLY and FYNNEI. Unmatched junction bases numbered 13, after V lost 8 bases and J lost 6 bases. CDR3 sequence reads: CASYPGQGTASEQYF. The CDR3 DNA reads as TGTGCCAGCTATCCGGGACAGGGGACCGCGAGCGAGCAGTACTTC.

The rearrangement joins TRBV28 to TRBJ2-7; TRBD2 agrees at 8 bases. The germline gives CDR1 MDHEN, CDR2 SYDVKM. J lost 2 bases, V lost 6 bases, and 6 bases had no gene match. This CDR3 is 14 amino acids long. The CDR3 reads CASSPGLGTYEQYF. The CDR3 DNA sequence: TGTGCCAGCAGCCCGGGACTAGGGACCTACGAGCAGTACTTC.

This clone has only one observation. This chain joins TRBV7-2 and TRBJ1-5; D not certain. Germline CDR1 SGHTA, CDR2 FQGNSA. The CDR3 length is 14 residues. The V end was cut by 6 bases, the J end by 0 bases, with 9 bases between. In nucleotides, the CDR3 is TGTGCCAGCAGGCCCACGGGTAGCAATCAGCCCCAGCATTTT. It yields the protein CASRPTGSNQPQHF.

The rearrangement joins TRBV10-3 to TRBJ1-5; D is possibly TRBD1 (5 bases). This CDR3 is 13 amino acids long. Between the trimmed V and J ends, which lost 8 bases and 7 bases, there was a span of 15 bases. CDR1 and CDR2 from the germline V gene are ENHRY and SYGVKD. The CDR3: CAIGARKEQPQHF. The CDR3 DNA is TGTGCCATCGGGGCAAGGAAGGAGCAGCCCCAGCATTTT.

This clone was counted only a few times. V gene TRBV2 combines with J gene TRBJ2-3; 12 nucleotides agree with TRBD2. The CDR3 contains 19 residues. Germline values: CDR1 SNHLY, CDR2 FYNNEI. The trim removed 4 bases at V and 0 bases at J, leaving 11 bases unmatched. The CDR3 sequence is CASSVKPPGLAGSTDTQYF. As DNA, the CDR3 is TGTGCCAGCAGTGTTAAGCCCCCCGGACTAGCGGGAAGCACAGATACGCAGTATTTT.

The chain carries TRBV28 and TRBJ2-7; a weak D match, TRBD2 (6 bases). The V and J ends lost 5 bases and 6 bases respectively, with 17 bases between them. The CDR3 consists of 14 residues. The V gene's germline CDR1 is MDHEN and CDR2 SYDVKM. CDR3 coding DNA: TGTGCCAGCAGTCTCTCCCCCATGGGGGGCGAGCAGTACTTC. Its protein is CASSLSPMGGEQYF.

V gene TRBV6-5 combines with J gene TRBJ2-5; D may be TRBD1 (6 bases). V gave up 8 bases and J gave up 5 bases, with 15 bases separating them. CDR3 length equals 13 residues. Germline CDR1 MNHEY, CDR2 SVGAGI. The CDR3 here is CASAGRGQETQYF. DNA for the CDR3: TGTGCCAGCGCCGGCAGGGGCCAGGAGACCCAGTACTTC.

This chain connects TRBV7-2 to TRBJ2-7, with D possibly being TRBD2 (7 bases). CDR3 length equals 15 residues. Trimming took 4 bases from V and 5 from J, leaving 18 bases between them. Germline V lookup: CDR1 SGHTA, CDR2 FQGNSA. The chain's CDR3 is CASSSGRGQNHEQYF. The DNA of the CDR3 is TGTGCCAGCAGCTCCGGGCGGGGGCAGAACCACGAGCAGTACTTC.

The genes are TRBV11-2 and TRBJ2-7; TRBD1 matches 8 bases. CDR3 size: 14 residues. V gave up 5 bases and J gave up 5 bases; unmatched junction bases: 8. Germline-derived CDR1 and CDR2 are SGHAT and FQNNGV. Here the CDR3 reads CASSARTGRNEQYF. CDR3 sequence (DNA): TGTGCCAGCAGCGCCAGGACAGGGCGTAACGAGCAGTACTTC. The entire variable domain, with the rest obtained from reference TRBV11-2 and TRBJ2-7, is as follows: EAGVAQSPRYKIIEKRQSVAFWCNPISGHATLYWYQQILGQGPKLLIQFQNNGVVDDSQLPKDRFSAERLKGVDSTLKIQPAKLEDSAVYLCASSARTGRNEQYFGPGTRLTVT.

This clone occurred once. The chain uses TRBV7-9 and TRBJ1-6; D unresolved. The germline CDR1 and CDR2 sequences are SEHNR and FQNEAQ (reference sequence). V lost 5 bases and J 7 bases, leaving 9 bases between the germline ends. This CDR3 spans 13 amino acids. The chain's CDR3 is CASSLGGNSPLHF. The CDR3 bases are TGTGCCAGCAGCCTGGGAGGAAATTCACCCCTCCACTTT.

CDR3 sequence (DNA): TGTGCCAGCAGTGGGGAGACTCCTAATTCACCCCTCCACTTT. Its translation: CASSGETPNSPLHF. V gene TRBV2 combines with J gene TRBJ1-6; D gene uncertain. CDR1 is SNHLY, CDR2 FYNNEI, per germline. The length of the CDR3 is 14 residues. The V gene lost 4 bases and the J gene lost 6 bases, with 10 bases spanning the gap.

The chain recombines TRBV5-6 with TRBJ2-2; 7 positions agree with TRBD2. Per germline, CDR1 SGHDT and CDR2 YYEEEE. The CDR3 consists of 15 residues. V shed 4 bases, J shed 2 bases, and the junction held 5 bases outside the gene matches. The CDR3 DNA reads TGTGCCAGCAGCCGTGGGGGACTAAACACCGGGGAGCTGTTTTTT. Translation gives CASSRGGLNTGELFF. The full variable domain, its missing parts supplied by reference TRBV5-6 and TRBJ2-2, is DAGVTQSPTHLIKTRGQQVTLRCSPKSGHDTVSWYQQALGQGPQFIFQYYEEEERQRGNFPDRFSGHQFPNYSSELNVNALLLGDSALYLCASSRGGLNTGELFFGEGSRLTVL.

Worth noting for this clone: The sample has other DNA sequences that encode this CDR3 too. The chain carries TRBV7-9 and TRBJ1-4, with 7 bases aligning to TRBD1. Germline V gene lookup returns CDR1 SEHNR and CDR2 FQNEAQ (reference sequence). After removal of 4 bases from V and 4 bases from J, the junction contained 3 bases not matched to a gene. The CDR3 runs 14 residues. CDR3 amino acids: CASSSSGGNEKLFF. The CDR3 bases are TGTGCCAGCAGCTCATCAGGGGGTAATGAAAAACTGTTTTTT.

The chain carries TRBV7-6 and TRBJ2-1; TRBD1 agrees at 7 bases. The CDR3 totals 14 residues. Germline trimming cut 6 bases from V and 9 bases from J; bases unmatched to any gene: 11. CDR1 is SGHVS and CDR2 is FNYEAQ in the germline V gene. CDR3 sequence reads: CASRRQDRVGEQFF. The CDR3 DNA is TGTGCCAGCAGACGTCAAGACAGGGTGGGTGAGCAGTTCTTC.

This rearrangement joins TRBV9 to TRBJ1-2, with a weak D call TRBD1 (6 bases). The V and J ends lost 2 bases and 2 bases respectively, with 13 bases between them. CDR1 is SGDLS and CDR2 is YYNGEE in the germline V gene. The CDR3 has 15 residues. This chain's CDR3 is CASSVGGQGNYGYTF. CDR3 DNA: TGTGCCAGCAGCGTCGGGGGGCAGGGGAACTATGGCTACACCTTC.

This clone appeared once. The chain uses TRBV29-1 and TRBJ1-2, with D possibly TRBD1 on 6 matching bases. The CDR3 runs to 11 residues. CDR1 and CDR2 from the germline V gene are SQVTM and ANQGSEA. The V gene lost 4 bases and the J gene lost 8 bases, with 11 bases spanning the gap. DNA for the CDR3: TGCAGCGTTGCACAGGGAAGCGGCTACACCTTC. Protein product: CSVAQGSGYTF.

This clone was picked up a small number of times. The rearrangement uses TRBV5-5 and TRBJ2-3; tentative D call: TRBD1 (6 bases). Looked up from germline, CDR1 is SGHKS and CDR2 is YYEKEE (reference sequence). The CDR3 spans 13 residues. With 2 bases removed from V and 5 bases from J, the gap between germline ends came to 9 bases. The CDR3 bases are TGTGCCAGCAGCTTACAGGGTAAAGATACGCAGTATTTT. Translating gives CASSLQGKDTQYF. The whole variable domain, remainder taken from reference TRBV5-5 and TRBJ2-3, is DAGVTQSPTHLIKTRGQQVTLRCSPISGHKSVSWYQQVLGQGPQFIFQYYEKEERGRGNFPDRFSARQFPNYSSELNVNALLLGDSALYLCASSLQGKDTQYFGPGTRLTVL.

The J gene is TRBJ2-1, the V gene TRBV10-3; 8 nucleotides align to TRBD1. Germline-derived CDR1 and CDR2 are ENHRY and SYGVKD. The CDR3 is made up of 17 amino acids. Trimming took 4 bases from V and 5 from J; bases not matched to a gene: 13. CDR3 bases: TGTGCCATCAGTGGTTTTAATGCGGGACAGGTAAACAATGAGCAGTTCTTC. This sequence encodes CAISGFNAGQVNNEQFF.

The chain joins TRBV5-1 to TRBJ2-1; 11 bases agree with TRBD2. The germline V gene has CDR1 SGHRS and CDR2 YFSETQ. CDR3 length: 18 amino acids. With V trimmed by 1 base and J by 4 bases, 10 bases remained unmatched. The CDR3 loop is CASSLRRIGLAGYNEQFF. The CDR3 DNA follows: TGCGCCAGCAGCTTGCGTCGAATTGGACTAGCGGGTTACAATGAGCAGTTCTTC.

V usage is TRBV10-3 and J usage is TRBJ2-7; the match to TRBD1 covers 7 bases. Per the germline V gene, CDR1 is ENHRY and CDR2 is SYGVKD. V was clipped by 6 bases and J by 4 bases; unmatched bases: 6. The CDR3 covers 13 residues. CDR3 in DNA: TGTGCCATCAGGCCTGACAGGGTTTACGAGCAGTACTTC. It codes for CAIRPDRVYEQYF.

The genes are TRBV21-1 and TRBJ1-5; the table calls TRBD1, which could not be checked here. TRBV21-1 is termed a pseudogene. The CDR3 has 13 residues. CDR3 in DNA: TGTGCCAGCACGAACAGGGGGAAACAGCCCCAGCATTTT. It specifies CASTNRGKQPQHF.

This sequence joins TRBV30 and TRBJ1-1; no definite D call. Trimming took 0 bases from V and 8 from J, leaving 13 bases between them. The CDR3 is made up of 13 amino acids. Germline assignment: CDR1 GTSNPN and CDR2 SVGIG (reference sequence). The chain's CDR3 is CAWSVSWQIEAFF. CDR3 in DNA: TGTGCCTGGAGTGTATCCTGGCAGATAGAAGCTTTCTTT.

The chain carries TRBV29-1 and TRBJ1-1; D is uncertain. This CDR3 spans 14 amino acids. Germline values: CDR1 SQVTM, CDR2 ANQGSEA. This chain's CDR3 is CSSSYGRRDTEAFF. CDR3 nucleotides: TGCAGTTCCTCCTACGGGAGAAGAGACACTGAAGCTTTCTTT.